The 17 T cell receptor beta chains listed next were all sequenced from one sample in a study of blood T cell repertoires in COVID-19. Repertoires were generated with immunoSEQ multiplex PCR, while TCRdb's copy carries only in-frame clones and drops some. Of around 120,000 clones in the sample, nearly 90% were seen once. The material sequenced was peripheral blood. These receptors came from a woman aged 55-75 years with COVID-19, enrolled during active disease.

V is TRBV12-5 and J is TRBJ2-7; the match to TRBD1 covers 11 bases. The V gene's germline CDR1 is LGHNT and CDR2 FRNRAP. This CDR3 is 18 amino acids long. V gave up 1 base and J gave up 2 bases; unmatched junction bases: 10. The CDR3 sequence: CASGLAPPGQGAAYEQYF. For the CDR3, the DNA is TGTGCTAGTGGTTTGGCGCCACCCGGACAGGGGGCTGCCTACGAGCAGTACTTC.

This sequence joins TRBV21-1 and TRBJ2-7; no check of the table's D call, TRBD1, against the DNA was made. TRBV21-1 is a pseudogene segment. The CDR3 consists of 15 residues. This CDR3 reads CASTPGGDRHYEQYF. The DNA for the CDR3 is TGTGCCAGCACCCCCGGCGGGGACAGGCACTACGAGCAGTACTTC.

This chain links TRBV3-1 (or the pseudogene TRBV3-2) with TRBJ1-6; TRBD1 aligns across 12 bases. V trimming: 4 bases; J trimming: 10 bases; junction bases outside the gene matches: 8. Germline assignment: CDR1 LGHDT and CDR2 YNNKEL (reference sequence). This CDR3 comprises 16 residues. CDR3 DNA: TGTGCCAGCAGCCTATTCCGGGACAGGGGGCGATCACCCCTCCACTTT. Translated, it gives CASSLFRDRGRSPLHF.

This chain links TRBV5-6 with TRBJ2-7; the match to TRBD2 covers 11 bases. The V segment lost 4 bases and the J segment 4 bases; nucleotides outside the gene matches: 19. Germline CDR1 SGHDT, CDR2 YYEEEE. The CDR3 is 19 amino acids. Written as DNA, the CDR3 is TGTGCCAGCAGCCCAAGTGGGCTAGCGGGGGGTCTTGAGGAATACGAGCAGTACTTC. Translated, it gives CASSPSGLAGGLEEYEQYF.

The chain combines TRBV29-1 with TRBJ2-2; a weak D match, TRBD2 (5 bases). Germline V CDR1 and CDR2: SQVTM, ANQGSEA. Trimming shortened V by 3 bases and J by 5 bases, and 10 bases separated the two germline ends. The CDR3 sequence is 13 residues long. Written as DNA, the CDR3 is TGCAGCGTTGATCGTTTAGCGACCGGGGAGCTGTTTTTT. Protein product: CSVDRLATGELFF.

The CDR3 DNA sequence: TGTGCCAGCAGCCATGGGGCAGGGAACACTGAAGCTTTCTTT. Protein: CASSHGAGNTEAFF. This chain uses TRBV3-1 (or the pseudogene TRBV3-2) with TRBJ1-1, with a tentative D call TRBD1 (5 bases). V was clipped by 3 bases and J by 1 base, with 9 bases between them. This CDR3 contains 14 residues. Germline assignment: CDR1 LGHDT and CDR2 YNNKEL (reference sequence).

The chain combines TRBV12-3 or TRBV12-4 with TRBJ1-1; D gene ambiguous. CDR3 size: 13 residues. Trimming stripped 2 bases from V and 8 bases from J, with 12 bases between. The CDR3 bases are TGTGCCAGCAGTTTACGCCGGGGTACAGAAGCTTTCTTT. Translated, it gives CASSLRRGTEAFF.

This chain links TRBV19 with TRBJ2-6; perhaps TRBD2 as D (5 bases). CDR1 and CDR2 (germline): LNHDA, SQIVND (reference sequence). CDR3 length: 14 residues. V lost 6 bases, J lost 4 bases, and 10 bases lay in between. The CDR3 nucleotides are TGTGCCAGTAGAACGGGATCCGGGGCCAACGTCCTGACTTTC. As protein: CASRTGSGANVLTF.

Here the CDR3 DNA reads TGTGCCAGTAGTATAGTATCGTCGGGGAGCAATCAGCCCCAGCATTTT. It codes for CASSIVSSGSNQPQHF. V gene TRBV19 combines with J gene TRBJ1-5; D is uncertain. This CDR3 spans 16 amino acids. V shed 1 base and J shed 1 base, with 11 bases lying between them. CDR1 and CDR2 (germline): LNHDA, SQIVND (reference sequence).

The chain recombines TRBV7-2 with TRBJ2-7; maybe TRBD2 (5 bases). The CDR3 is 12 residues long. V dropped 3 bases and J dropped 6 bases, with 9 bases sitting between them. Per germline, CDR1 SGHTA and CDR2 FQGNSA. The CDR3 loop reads CASSFRGREQYF. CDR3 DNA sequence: TGTGCCAGCAGCTTTCGGGGTCGCGAGCAGTACTTC.

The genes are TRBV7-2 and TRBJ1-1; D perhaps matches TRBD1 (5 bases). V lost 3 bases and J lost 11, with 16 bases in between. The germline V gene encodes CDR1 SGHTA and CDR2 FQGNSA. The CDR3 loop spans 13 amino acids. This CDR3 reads CASSFRGRGTAFF. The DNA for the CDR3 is TGTGCCAGCAGCTTTAGAGGAAGGGGTACGGCTTTCTTT.

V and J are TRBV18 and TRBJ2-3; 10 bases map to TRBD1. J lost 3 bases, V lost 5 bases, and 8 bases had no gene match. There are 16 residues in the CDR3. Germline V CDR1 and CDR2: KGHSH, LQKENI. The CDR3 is CASSIYGQGVTDTQYF. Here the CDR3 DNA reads TGTGCCAGCTCAATATACGGACAGGGGGTGACAGATACGCAGTATTTT.

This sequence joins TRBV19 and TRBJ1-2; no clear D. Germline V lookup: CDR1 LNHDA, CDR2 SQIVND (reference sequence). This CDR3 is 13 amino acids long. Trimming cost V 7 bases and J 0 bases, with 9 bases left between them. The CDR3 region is CASKEVSNYGYTF. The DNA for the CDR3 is TGTGCCAGTAAAGAGGTGTCTAACTATGGCTACACCTTC.

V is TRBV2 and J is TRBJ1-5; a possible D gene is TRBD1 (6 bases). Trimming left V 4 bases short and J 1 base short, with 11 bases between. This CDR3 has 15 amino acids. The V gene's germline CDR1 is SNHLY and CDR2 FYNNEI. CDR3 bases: TGTGCCAGCAGTGTAAACAGGGTAAGCAATCAGCCCCAGCATTTT. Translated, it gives CASSVNRVSNQPQHF.

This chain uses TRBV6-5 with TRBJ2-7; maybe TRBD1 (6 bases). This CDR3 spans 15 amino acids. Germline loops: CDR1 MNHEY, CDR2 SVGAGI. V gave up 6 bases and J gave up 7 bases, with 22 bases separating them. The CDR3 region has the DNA TGTGCCAGCAGCTCCACCGGGACACCGAGTGTTGAGCAGTACTTC. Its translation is CASSSTGTPSVEQYF.

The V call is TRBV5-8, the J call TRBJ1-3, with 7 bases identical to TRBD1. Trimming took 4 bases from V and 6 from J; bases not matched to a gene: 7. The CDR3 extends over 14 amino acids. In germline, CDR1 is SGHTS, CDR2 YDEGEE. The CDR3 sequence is CASSQRDRANTIYF. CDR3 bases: TGTGCCAGCAGCCAAAGGGACAGAGCAAACACCATATATTTT.

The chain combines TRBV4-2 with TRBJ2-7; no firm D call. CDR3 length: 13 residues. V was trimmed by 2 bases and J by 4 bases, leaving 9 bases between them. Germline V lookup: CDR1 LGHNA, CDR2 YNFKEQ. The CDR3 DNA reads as TGTGCCAGCAGCCAAAGTGTCGGTTACGAGCAGTACTTC. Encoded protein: CASSQSVGYEQYF.